Given below is one TCR beta chain in context. Original handling: Using reference gene primer amplification, nucleated cell counts were estimated. Repertoires were generated with immunoSEQ multiplex PCR, while TCRdb's copy carries only in-frame clones and drops some. V, J and clone size are those of that table, while D and trimming were read from the DNA. The table lists about 74,000 clones, about four fifths of them singletons. This sample was taken from a study of blood T cell repertoires in COVID-19. Study at large: Nucleic acid was either cDNA or gDNA, and it came from T cells, B-cell-depleted T cells, or PBMCs.

The receptor was isolated from a man between 65 and 80 years old with acute or convalescent COVID-19. The material sequenced was peripheral blood.

The CDR3 sequence: CASMAGTGRGTQYF. The CDR3 nucleotides read TGTGCCAGCATGGCGGGGACAGGGAGAGGGACCCAGTACTTC. This sequence joins TRBV2 and TRBJ2-5; 9 bases are shared with TRBD1. Germline V CDR1 and CDR2: SNHLY, FYNNEI. V lost 7 bases, J lost 7 bases, and 10 bases stayed unmatched. The CDR3 loop spans 14 amino acids.